A single sample gave rise to the 9 T cell receptor beta chains below, sequenced in a study of blood T cell repertoires in COVID-19. Libraries were prepared by immunoSEQ multiplex PCR; TCRdb keeps only in-frame clonotypes and omits some of them. There are 150,000 to 200,000 clones in the sample; around 85% occur only once, and about 3.9% lies in the top ten. The sequenced sample was peripheral blood. These receptors originate from a woman aged 70-85 years with acute or convalescent COVID-19.

This chain links TRBV6-5 with TRBJ2-2; TRBD2 agrees at 15 bases. The CDR3 sequence is 15 residues long. The junction had 6 bases not matched to a gene; V was cut back by 9 bases and J by 7 bases. Germline V CDR1 and CDR2: MNHEY, SVGAGI. CDR3 loop: CARGGTSGRSGELFF. CDR3 sequence (DNA): TGTGCCAGGGGCGGGACTAGCGGGAGGAGCGGGGAGCTGTTTTTT.

This clone came up once. The rearrangement links TRBV5-1 to TRBJ1-4; a possible D gene is TRBD1 (6 bases). Deletions cut 1 base from V and 4 bases from J, with 17 bases between. CDR1 SGHRS and CDR2 YFSETQ come from the germline V gene. CDR3 length: 17 residues. CDR3 sequence reads: CASSLNALVGHNEKLFF. The CDR3 bases are TGCGCCAGCAGCTTGAATGCCCTGGTGGGACATAATGAAAAACTGTTTTTT.

The chain carries TRBV20-1 and TRBJ1-3; unclear D gene. V lost 3 bases and J lost 2, with 11 bases in between. Germline V gene lookup returns CDR1 DFQATT and CDR2 SNEGSKA (reference sequence). The length of the CDR3 is 14 residues. The DNA of the CDR3 is TGCAGTGCTAGTCATCTCAGTCCTGGAAACACCATATATTTT. This sequence encodes CSASHLSPGNTIYF.

The chain couples TRBV7-9 to TRBJ1-4, with D maybe TRBD1 (5 bases). Trimming stripped 3 bases from V and 6 bases from J, with 11 bases between. Germline CDR1 reads SEHNR; CDR2 reads FQNEAQ (reference sequence). CDR3 length: 14 residues. The CDR3 here is CASSLGQGYEKLFF. Written as DNA, the CDR3 is TGTGCCAGCAGCTTGGGGCAGGGCTATGAAAAACTGTTTTTT. The variable domain in full, with the rest retrieved from reference TRBV7-9 and TRBJ1-4, is DTGVSQNPRHKITKRGQNVTFRCDPISEHNRLYWYRQTLGQGPEFLTYFQNEAQLEKSRLLSDRFSAERPKGSFSTLEIQRTEQGDSAMYLCASSLGQGYEKLFFGSGTQLSVL.

V usage is TRBV3-1 (or the pseudogene TRBV3-2) and J usage is TRBJ1-6; D not resolved. This CDR3 region has 13 residues. V lost 1 base to trimming and J lost 8 bases, with 6 bases between them. Germline loops: CDR1 LGHDT, CDR2 YNNKEL (reference sequence). CDR3 loop: CASSQAPDSPLHF. CDR3 DNA sequence: TGTGCCAGCAGCCAAGCCCCCGATTCACCCCTCCACTTT.

The rearrangement joins TRBV19 to TRBJ1-6; tentatively, D is TRBD1 (6 bases). Germline CDR1 reads LNHDA; CDR2 reads SQIVND (reference sequence). The V end lost 6 bases, the J end lost 9 bases, and 18 bases lay between the germline ends. CDR3 length: 15 amino acids. Here the CDR3 DNA reads TGTGCCAGTAGCCTGCAGGGGTTCGACGGTTCACCCCTCCACTTT. It translates to CASSLQGFDGSPLHF.

This chain connects TRBV7-9 to TRBJ1-1; TRBD1 matches at 8 bases. The germline gives CDR1 SEHNR, CDR2 FQNEAQ (reference sequence). The CDR3 runs 14 residues. V shed 5 bases and J 5 bases; nucleotides not matched to a gene: 7. In DNA, the CDR3 is TGTGCCAGCAGCATACAGGGGGGAGGAACTGAAGCTTTCTTT. It specifies CASSIQGGGTEAFF.

This rearrangement joins TRBV6-1 to TRBJ1-5; D uncertain. V was clipped by 1 base and J by 7 bases, with 11 bases between them. In germline, CDR1 is MNHNS, CDR2 SASEGT. The CDR3 is 14 amino acids. CDR3 DNA sequence: TGTGCCAGCAGTGAAGGCGGGGTTTGGCAGCCCCAGCATTTT. Encoded protein: CASSEGGVWQPQHF.

V and J are TRBV5-1 and TRBJ2-1, with TRBD1 identical over 9 bases. CDR3 size: 15 residues. Looked up from germline, CDR1 is SGHRS and CDR2 is YFSETQ. The V segment lost 4 bases and the J segment 6 bases; nucleotides outside the gene matches: 8. The CDR3 reads CASSPGQGNFNEQFF. For the CDR3, the DNA is TGCGCCAGCAGCCCGGGACAGGGAAACTTCAATGAGCAGTTCTTC.